The clone carrying this T cell receptor (beta chain) was found a few times. The target antigen is unknown. This record belongs to a study of response to subunit inactivated influenza vaccine. Study-level findings and limits: The study's authors posited that every seasonal influenza vaccination enlists few new T cells.

V was pared by 1 base and J by 2 bases, with 8 bases between. Germline CDR1 and CDR2: LGHDT and YNNKEL (reference sequence). The CDR3 length is 14 residues. Each CDR3 protein gets one entry after TCRdb re-called the RT-PCR reads with MiXCR. The sample has about 530,000 distinct CDR3 sequences, 10% to 15% seen once. The V and J genes are TRBV3-1 and TRBJ1-2; D gene unclear. The sequence came from a middle-aged man who received an inactivated influenza vaccine. The sequences come from PBMCs from blood, collected about 40 days after vaccination. CDR3 nucleotide sequence: TGTGCCAGCAGCCAAGGGGTTCAGAACTATGGCTACACCTTC. This gives the protein CASSQGVQNYGYTF.